This is a list of T cell receptor beta chains from one sample in a study of cytomegalovirus exposure and HLA in healthy donors. This table comes from immunoSEQ multiplex PCR, and its TCRdb copy is limited to in-frame clones, with some not included. The repertoire includes under 300,000 clones, about nine tenths of them detected once, and around 4% sits in the top ten. The sequencing input was PBMCs. The receptors were sampled from a man aged 35 to 55 in good health and CMV-seropositive. Both conserved end residues are part of each CDR3. Each record gives: V gene, clone size, J gene, D gene, CDR3 length, CDR3 protein, CDR3 DNA. The D gene is left open where the match is weak. The size field is filled for only some rows; it gives once, few, many or a size class.

TRBV18,.,TRBJ2-1,TRBD2,16,CASSPGAGVPYNEQFF,TGTGCCAGCTCCCCCGGGGCGGGAGTCCCCTACAATGAGCAGTTCTTC
TRBV9,.,TRBJ2-1,TRBD2,21,CASSVEVFRASGIGVYNEQFF,TGTGCCAGCAGCGTAGAGGTGTTCCGGGCTAGCGGGATCGGCGTCTACAATGAGCAGTTCTTC
TRBV4-1,.,TRBJ1-2,TRBD1,15,CASSQAKGQGYGYTF,TGCGCCAGCAGCCAAGCAAAAGGACAGGGCTATGGCTACACCTTC
TRBV11-2,.,TRBJ1-2,TRBD1,15,CASSPGTGNYYGYTF,TGTGCCAGCAGCCCTGGGACAGGGAATTACTATGGCTACACCTTC
TRBV4-1,few,TRBJ1-4,.,11,CASSRHEKLFF,TGCGCCAGCAGCCGGCACGAAAAACTGTTTTTT
TRBV5-8,.,TRBJ2-5,.,12,CASSLWAETQYF,TGTGCCAGCAGCTTGTGGGCAGAGACCCAGTACTTC
TRBV30,.,TRBJ2-7,.,11,CAWSVGDSQYF,TGTGCCTGGAGTGTAGGGGACTCGCAGTACTTC
TRBV15,once,TRBJ1-4,.,16,CATSSGVSSTNEKLFF,TGTGCCACCAGCAGCGGAGTATCATCAACTAATGAAAAACTGTTTTTT
TRBV6-4,.,TRBJ2-3,.,15,CASSDSGQGPDTQYF,TGTGCCAGCAGTGACTCGGGGCAGGGTCCAGATACGCAGTATTTT
TRBV11-1,.,TRBJ2-1,TRBD1,17,CASSREAGGQGNNEQFF,TGTGCCAGCAGCCGCGAGGCGGGGGGACAGGGGAACAATGAGCAGTTCTTC
TRBV6-4,.,TRBJ2-3,TRBD2,15,CASSDTSGRGDTQYF,TGTGCCAGCAGTGACACTAGCGGGAGGGGAGATACGCAGTATTTT